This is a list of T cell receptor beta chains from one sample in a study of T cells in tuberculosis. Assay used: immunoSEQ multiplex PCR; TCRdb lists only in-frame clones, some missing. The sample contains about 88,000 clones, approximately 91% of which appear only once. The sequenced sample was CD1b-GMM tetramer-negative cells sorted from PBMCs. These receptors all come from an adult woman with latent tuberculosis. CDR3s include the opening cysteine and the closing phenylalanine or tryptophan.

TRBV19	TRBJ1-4	CASSEAGTGVEKLFF
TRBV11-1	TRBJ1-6	CASSFVDRAGSPLHF
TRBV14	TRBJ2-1	CASSLRGAYNEQFF
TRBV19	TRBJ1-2	CASSAETGGNYGYTF
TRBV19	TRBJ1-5	CASRGGQGRSNQPQHF
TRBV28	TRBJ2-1	CASSLGRDEQFF
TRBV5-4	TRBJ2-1	CASSTLGQGRNNEQFF
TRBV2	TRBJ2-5	CASSKRGEETQYF
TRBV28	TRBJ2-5	CASSLGGGAITQYF
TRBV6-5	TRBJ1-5	CASSYDTGPNQPQHF
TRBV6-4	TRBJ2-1	CASSKESYNEQFF
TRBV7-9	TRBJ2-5	CASSLDPGQGKETQYF
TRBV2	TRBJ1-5	CASRLDRRQPQHF
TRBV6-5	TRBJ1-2	CASSYGVAGGYTF
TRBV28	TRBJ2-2	CASRAPPGPGELFF
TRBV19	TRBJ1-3	CASSTHLGTGSGNTIYF
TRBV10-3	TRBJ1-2	CAISDGTDYGYTF
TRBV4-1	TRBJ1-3	CASSQDGARSSGNTIYF
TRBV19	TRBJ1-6	CASSGTGVGSPLHF
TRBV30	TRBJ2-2	CAWSVSVTGELFF
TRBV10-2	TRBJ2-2	CASSKRETGELFF
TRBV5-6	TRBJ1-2	CASSLVVQGGGYTF
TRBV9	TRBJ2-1	CASSVATGDTYNEQFF
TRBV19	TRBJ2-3	CASSSHPPASGNTDTQYF
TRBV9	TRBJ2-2	CASSVSGTGSAGELFF
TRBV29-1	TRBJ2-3	CSVGGRVGDTQYF
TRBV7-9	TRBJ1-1	CAINHIGGNTEAFF
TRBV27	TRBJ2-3	CASSRMGTSGGSTDTQYF
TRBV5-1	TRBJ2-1	CASSLGGGPQGEQFF
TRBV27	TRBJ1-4	CASSSSGTVREKLFF
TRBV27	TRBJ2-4	CASSSAGQGKNIQYF
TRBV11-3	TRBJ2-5	CASSLALGPSETQYF
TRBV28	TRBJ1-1	CASSPSVRVTEAFF
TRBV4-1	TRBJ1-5	CASSQDPTGTSNQPQHF
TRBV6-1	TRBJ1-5	CASSELSGQFNQPQHF
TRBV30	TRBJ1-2	CAWRGSRQGWKNGYTF
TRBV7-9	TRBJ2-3	CASSPETDTQYF
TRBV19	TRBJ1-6	CATQQSLYNSPLHF
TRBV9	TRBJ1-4	CASSAQGGTEKLFF
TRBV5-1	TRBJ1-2	CASSLSSPNRVYKNGYTF
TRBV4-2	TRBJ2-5	CASSQAGTGTQETQYF
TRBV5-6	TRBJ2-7	CASSLDWPPSEQYF
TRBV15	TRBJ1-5	CATSRDPGQPQHF
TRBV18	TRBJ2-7	CASSPDGRGEQYF
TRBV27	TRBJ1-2	CASSQQGANYGYTF
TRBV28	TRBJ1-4	CASSPPDRNPGEKLFF
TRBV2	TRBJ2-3	CASHTRMRSTDTQYF
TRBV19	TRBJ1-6	CASSILNSPLHF
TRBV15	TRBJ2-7	CATSRSLTGGGYEQYF
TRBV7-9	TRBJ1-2	CASSLAQGAGYGYTF
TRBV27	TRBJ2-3	CASSLRDRGSDTQYF
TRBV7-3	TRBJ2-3	CASSLDLRGGSDTQYF
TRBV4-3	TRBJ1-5	CASSQDGGGPQHF